The rows below give T cell receptor beta chains drawn from one sample of a study of immune cell composition in non-small cell lung cancer. Produced via immunoSEQ multiplex PCR; TCRdb's table is partial and in-frame only. The sample has roughly 3,500 clones, roughly 84% seen once. Input material: lung tumor tissue. Receptor source: a human donor with non-small cell lung cancer. Both conserved end residues are part of each CDR3. The D gene is left open where the match is weak. Only part of the rows carry a size: once, few, many, or a class if the clone is expanded.

clone_size j_call d_call v_call cdr3_nt cdr3_aa
once TRBJ2-7 TRBD2 TRBV7-8 TGTGCCAGCAGCTTATACGCTCCTAGCGGGGCCTACGAGCAGTACTTC CASSLYAPSGAYEQYF
few TRBJ1-2 - TRBV15 TGTGCCACCAGCAGAGCTCTTCCTAACTATGGCTACACCTTC CATSRALPNYGYTF
- TRBJ1-6 - TRBV6-6 TGTGCCAGCAGTTACGGGCGACCGGGAAATTCACCCCTCCACTTT CASSYGRPGNSPLHF
- TRBJ1-1 - TRBV5-4 TGTGCCAGCAGCTCCCCTGGCCTGAAAGCTTTCTTT CASSSPGLKAFF
- TRBJ1-6 TRBD1 TRBV2 TGTGCCAGCAACGCGGACAGGGGGCGATATTCACCCCTCCACTTT CASNADRGRYSPLHF
- TRBJ1-2 TRBD1 TRBV11-3 TGTGCCAGCAGCTTGGGGACAGACCTTTTCTATGGCTACACCTTC CASSLGTDLFYGYTF
- TRBJ2-7 TRBD1 TRBV6-5 TGTGCCACCCGAACGACAGGGGGCCCCTACGAGCAGTACTTC CATRTTGGPYEQYF
- TRBJ1-4 - TRBV7-9 TGTGCCAGCAGCGAAGGGGTCGGAGAAAAACTGTTTTTT CASSEGVGEKLFF
- TRBJ2-1 TRBD2 TRBV5-1 TGCGCCAGCAGCTTGGAAACTAGCGGGGGGAATGAGCAGTTCTTC CASSLETSGGNEQFF
once TRBJ2-3 TRBD1 TRBV7-9 TGTGCCACGACAGGGGTAACAGATACGCAGTATTTT CATTGVTDTQYF
- TRBJ2-5 TRBD1 TRBV11-3 TGTGCCAGCAGCGTCGGGACAGCAAGTCGAGAGACCCAGTACTTC CASSVGTASRETQYF
few TRBJ1-6 - TRBV7-2 TGTGCCAGCAGCTTGATCCCACAGGGCTGGTCACCCCTCCACTTT CASSLIPQGWSPLHF
- TRBJ2-3 TRBD2 TRBV7-9 TGTGCCAGCAGCTTAGTCGGTGGCGGGGGAAATACGCAGTATTTT CASSLVGGGGNTQYF
- TRBJ2-3 - TRBV14 TGTGCCAGCAGCCAAGGGGCCACAGATACGCAGTATTTT CASSQGATDTQYF
- TRBJ1-1 - TRBV2 TGTGCCAGCAGTGAAGAAGGAGAATTTGAAGCTTTCTTT CASSEEGEFEAFF
- TRBJ1-4 - TRBV2 TGTGCCAGCAGTTCAGGGGCAATTAATGAAAAACTGTTTTTT CASSSGAINEKLFF
few TRBJ1-6 - TRBV9 TGTGCCAGCAGCGATGAGTTAAATTCACCCCTCCACTTT CASSDELNSPLHF
- TRBJ2-1 - TRBV6-6 TGTGCCAGCAGTTATCGGATGGGGAGCTCCTACAATGAGCAGTTCTTC CASSYRMGSSYNEQFF
- TRBJ1-1 - TRBV13 TGTGCCAGCAGCACTCCCGACAGGCTAACTGAAGCTTTCTTT CASSTPDRLTEAFF
- TRBJ2-7 TRBD1 TRBV27 TGTGCCAGCAATCGACAGGGGGCTACCTACGAGCAGTACTTC CASNRQGATYEQYF
few TRBJ1-1 TRBD1 TRBV27 TGTGCCAGCAGCCGGACAGGGAAGTCAGAAGCTTTCTTT CASSRTGKSEAFF
- TRBJ2-3 - TRBV9 TGTGCCAGCAGCCCCCAAGGCGGGGGCTCGGATACGCAGTATTTT CASSPQGGGSDTQYF
- TRBJ1-6 - TRBV7-4 TGTGCCAGCAGCTTAAACCCAGGGCGTGATTCACCCCTCCACTTT CASSLNPGRDSPLHF
- TRBJ2-1 - TRBV6-1 TGTGCCAGCAGACCAGGGGTCTCCTACAATGAGCAGTTCTTC CASRPGVSYNEQFF
- TRBJ2-7 TRBD2 TRBV9 TGTGCCAGCAGCCCGGACTGGCGGGAGTACGAGCAGTACTTC CASSPDWREYEQYF
few TRBJ2-5 - TRBV9 TGTGCCAGCAGCGTAGACACCCAAGAGACCCAGTACTTC CASSVDTQETQYF
once TRBJ2-7 TRBD2 TRBV29-1 TGCAGCGTGATCACTAGCGGGGGTTGGGAGCAGTACTTC CSVITSGGWEQYF
- TRBJ1-2 - TRBV28 TGTGCCAGCAGTTTGGCAGGGGAGGGCTACACCTTC CASSLAGEGYTF
- TRBJ2-7 TRBD2 TRBV27 TGTGCCAGCAGTTTAGAGGCGGGGGGCTTCCCTAGGGAGCAGTACTTC CASSLEAGGFPREQYF